This is a list of T cell receptor beta chains from one sample in a study of beta chain features in type 1 diabetes. Data came from immunoSEQ multiplex PCR; TCRdb stores just in-frame clones and leaves some out. The sample consists of roughly 350,000 clones, 8.5% to 10% of them appearing once. Input material: central memory CD4+ T cells from blood. These receptors came from a man aged 30 to 39 with type 1 diabetes. Both conserved end residues are part of each CDR3. Fields, in order: V gene, D gene, J gene, clone size, CDR3 DNA, CDR3 protein. The D gene is left open where the match is weak. The size field is filled for only some rows; it gives once, few, many or a size class.

TRBV27	TRBD1	TRBJ2-7	.	TGTGCCAGCAGAAGGACAGGGTTGAATTACGAGCAGTACTTC	CASRRTGLNYEQYF
TRBV5-6	.	TRBJ2-7	.	TGTGCCAGCAGCTTCACAGGGAACGAGCAGTACTTC	CASSFTGNEQYF
TRBV28	TRBD1	TRBJ1-1	.	TGTGCCAGCAGTTTAATTCAGGGGGGAAACACTGAAGCTTTCTTT	CASSLIQGGNTEAFF
TRBV29-1	TRBD1	TRBJ2-1	many	TGCAGCGGCAGGACAGGGAAGTACAATGAGCAGTTCTTC	CSGRTGKYNEQFF
TRBV5-1	.	TRBJ2-2	few	TGCGCCAGCCGTTGGGACACCGGGGAGCTGTTTTTT	CASRWDTGELFF
TRBV2	.	TRBJ2-1	many	TGTGCCAGCAGGCTCTCAGGGAGCAGTCAGTTCTTC	CASRLSGSSQFF
TRBV5-1	.	TRBJ2-1	few	TGCGCCAGCAGCATACGAAACGACAGAGATTACAATGAGCAGTTCTTC	CASSIRNDRDYNEQFF
TRBV27	TRBD1	TRBJ1-2	few	TGTGCCAGCGGACAGGGGGGCTATGGCTACACCTTC	CASGQGGYGYTF
TRBV28	.	TRBJ1-5	few	TGTGCCAGCAGTTACGCCGACGTTACTAATCAGCCCCAGCATTTT	CASSYADVTNQPQHF
TRBV5-6	.	TRBJ2-1	many	TGTGCCAGCAGCTTGGTGACTATCGGATCGAGCTCCTACAATGAGCAGTTCTTC	CASSLVTIGSSSYNEQFF
TRBV20-1	.	TRBJ1-5	.	TGCAGTGCCAGCGCCAATCAGCCCCAGCATTTT	CSASANQPQHF
TRBV12-2	.	TRBJ2-4	.	TGTGCAAGTCGCTTACGGGACCGCAAATTCACAGCCAAAAACATTCAGTACTTC	CASRLRDRKFTAKNIQYF
TRBV14	.	TRBJ1-3	.	TGTGCCAGCAGCCTTAAACACTCTGGAAACACCATATATTTT	CASSLKHSGNTIYF
TRBV27	TRBD2	TRBJ2-5	few	TGTGCCAGCAGTTTACTGGCTAGCGGGAGTGTTGGCCAAGAGACCCAGTACTTC	CASSLLASGSVGQETQYF
TRBV5-5	.	TRBJ2-7	many	TGTGCCAGCAGCTTGGCCGGGGTGGACGGGGCGAGCTCCTACGAGCAGTACTTC	CASSLAGVDGASSYEQYF
TRBV5-1	.	TRBJ1-3	few	TGCGCCAGCGCGCGAGAGGGACCGGACACCATATATTTT	CASAREGPDTIYF
TRBV5-6	.	TRBJ2-1	.	TGTGCCAGCAGCTTTCCGGGGGATTACAATGAGCAGTTCTTC	CASSFPGDYNEQFF
TRBV19	TRBD2	TRBJ2-7	.	TGTGCCAGTAGTATAGACCAGACAGAGGAAGAAGCGGGAGGCTCCTACGAGCAGTACTTC	CASSIDQTEEEAGGSYEQYF
TRBV7-2	TRBD1	TRBJ1-5	few	TGTGCCAGCAGCCTCGGGACAGGGTTGGATCAGCCCCAGCATTTT	CASSLGTGLDQPQHF
TRBV27	.	TRBJ2-6	few	TGTGCCAGCAGTTTAGGAGGGGGCCGCTTAAGCTCTGGGGCCAACGTCCTGACTTTC	CASSLGGGRLSSGANVLTF
TRBV14	TRBD2	TRBJ2-1	many	TGTGCCAGCAGCCAATTTACAACTAGCGCCTCGTCAGGAAAGGGCTCTATCCATGAGCAGTTCTTC	CASSQFTTSASSGKGSIHEQFF
TRBV4-2	.	TRBJ2-3	.	TGTGCCAGCAGCCAAGGACATAGGGGAAAGGCGCAGTATTTT	CASSQGHRGKAQYF
TRBV11-2	.	TRBJ1-1	few	TGTGCCAGCAGCTTACGGTTCTCGGGGACACCCACGGATCACACTGAAGCTTTCTTT	CASSLRFSGTPTDHTEAFF
TRBV19	.	TRBJ1-1	few	TGTGCCAGTAGGGACCTCGACAGTTCTGAAGCTTTCTTT	CASRDLDSSEAFF
TRBV28	.	TRBJ2-1	few	TGTGCCAGCAGCCCACAGGGTGGTCAGGATGAGCAGTTCTTC	CASSPQGGQDEQFF
TRBV2	.	TRBJ2-1	.	TGTGCCAGCACCTCCCTAAGGGGAAACAATGAGCAGTTCTTC	CASTSLRGNNEQFF
TRBV7-2	.	TRBJ1-5	.	TGTGCCAGCAGCTCCTCGGGGACACACAATCAGCCCCAGCATTTT	CASSSSGTHNQPQHF
TRBV6-5	.	TRBJ2-7	.	TGTGCCTGTGGGCGGGCAGGGGCGTTTCACGAGCAGTACTTC	CACGRAGAFHEQYF
TRBV18	.	TRBJ2-3	few	TGTGCCAGCTCACCCAGCCAGTCTACAGATACGCAGTATTTT	CASSPSQSTDTQYF
TRBV28	.	TRBJ1-5	few	TGTGCCAGCGGTGAGGGGGGGAGCAATCAGCCCCAGCATTTT	CASGEGGSNQPQHF
TRBV9	.	TRBJ2-3	.	TGTGCCAGCAGCGTAGGCGGCTGGTCGACAGATACGCAGTATTTT	CASSVGGWSTDTQYF
TRBV29-1	TRBD2	TRBJ2-3	.	TGCAGCGTTGTGCTAGCGGGGGAAACAGATACGCAGTATTTT	CSVVLAGETDTQYF
TRBV30	TRBD2	TRBJ2-7	many	TGTGCCTGGAGTCGGGACTATTGGGTGCAGTACTTC	CAWSRDYWVQYF
TRBV28	.	TRBJ2-3	few	TGTGCCAGCAGTTTAGGCTTAGGGGGAGGGCCAGTGGCAGATACGCAGTATTTT	CASSLGLGGGPVADTQYF
TRBV27	.	TRBJ1-2	many	TGTGCCAGCAGTTTAAGGTGGCAGGGTGATGGCTACACCTTC	CASSLRWQGDGYTF
TRBV27	.	TRBJ1-4	few	TGTGCCAGCAGTTTAAACAGGAGGGAAAAACTGTTTTTT	CASSLNRREKLFF
TRBV9	.	TRBJ2-3	few	TGTGCCAGCAGCGTAGCTCCCGGACTTAGCACAGATACGCAGTATTTT	CASSVAPGLSTDTQYF
TRBV2	.	TRBJ2-2	.	TGTGCCAGCAGTGTGGTAGGGGAGTCCGGGGAGCTGTTTTTT	CASSVVGESGELFF